The 17 T cell receptor beta chains below all came from one sample that was sequenced in a study of CD8+ T cells in alopecia areata. Described treatment: oral pan-JAK inhibitor, 5-10 mg twice daily. Following extraction, RNA underwent reverse transcription to cDNA, which served as the sequencing template. Clones were sequenced by immunoSEQ multiplex PCR, and TCRdb holds only the in-frame ones, with some missing. Seen here are fewer than 250,000 clones, roughly three fifths observed once, and the top ten hold roughly 0.71%. The sample was CD4+ T cells sorted from blood, taken at week 4, from a patient treated with tofacitinib. Every receptor here comes from a human donor with alopecia areata.

The chain has TRBV27 and TRBJ2-6; 8 positions match TRBD2. Germline V gene lookup returns CDR1 MNHEY and CDR2 SMNVEV (reference sequence). Trimming cost V 5 bases and J 0 bases; bases outside gene matches: 6. The CDR3 extends over 17 amino acids. The CDR3 region is CASSPRSGISGANVLTF. The CDR3 bases are TGTGCCAGCAGTCCCCGTAGCGGGATCTCTGGGGCCAACGTCCTGACTTTC.

The chain couples TRBV30 to TRBJ2-1, with TRBD2 matching over 7 bases. CDR1 is GTSNPN and CDR2 is SVGIG in the germline V gene (reference sequence). V lost 2 bases and J lost 9; bases outside the gene matches: 10. The CDR3 contains 14 residues. DNA for the CDR3: TGTGCCTGGAGTAGGGCGGGAGTCTTGGGTGAGCAGTTCTTC. Protein product: CAWSRAGVLGEQFF.

The chain is built from TRBV7-2 and TRBJ2-1; 8 bases fit TRBD2. CDR3 length: 15 residues. The trim removed 7 bases at V and 2 bases at J, leaving 7 bases unmatched. Per the germline V gene, CDR1 is SGHTA and CDR2 is FQGNSA. CDR3 in amino acids: CASTLSGSPYNEQFF. In nucleotides, the CDR3 is TGTGCCAGCACCCTGAGCGGGAGCCCCTACAATGAGCAGTTCTTC.

This clone was detected only a few times. The chain joins TRBV30 to TRBJ1-1, with D maybe TRBD1 (6 bases). V was shortened by 4 bases and J by 4 bases, with 19 bases between the two germline ends. Per the germline V gene, CDR1 is GTSNPN and CDR2 is SVGIG (reference sequence). The CDR3 is 15 residues long. CDR3 nucleotides: TGTGCCTGGATCCTGACAGGCACTCGGGGCACTGAAGCTTTCTTT. It yields the protein CAWILTGTRGTEAFF.

The V and J genes are TRBV14 and TRBJ1-1; D remains ambiguous. CDR3 length equals 13 residues. CDR1 and CDR2 (germline): SGHDN, FVKESK. Between the trimmed V and J ends, which lost 3 bases and 4 bases, there was a span of 9 bases. The CDR3 protein is CASSQLRSTEAFF. CDR3 nucleotides: TGTGCCAGCAGCCAGCTAAGGAGCACTGAAGCTTTCTTT.

This clone was detected only once. The chain couples TRBV30 to TRBJ2-5; no definite D call. The CDR3 is 12 residues long. Germline assignment: CDR1 GTSNPN and CDR2 SVGIG (reference sequence). V lost 2 bases and J 4 bases, leaving 8 bases between the germline ends. The CDR3 protein is CAWSSRAETQYF. Here the CDR3 DNA reads TGTGCCTGGAGTAGCCGGGCAGAGACCCAGTACTTC.

To note about this clone: This same CDR3 is encoded by further DNA sequences in the sample. The J gene is TRBJ2-5, the V gene TRBV4-2; 8 bases are a match to TRBD2. With 2 bases clipped from V and 2 bases from J, the junction kept 1 base outside the gene matches. The germline V gene encodes CDR1 LGHNA and CDR2 YNFKEQ. There are 14 residues in the CDR3. The CDR3, as DNA: TGTGCCAGCAGCCAAACTAGCGGACAAGAGACCCAGTACTTC. Translation: CASSQTSGQETQYF.

The table lists this clone with a few counts. The chain recombines TRBV6-1 with TRBJ1-5; TRBD1 matches at 8 bases. The CDR3 totals 15 residues. CDR1 and CDR2 (germline): MNHNS, SASEGT. The J segment lost 7 bases and the V segment lost 6 bases, leaving 11 bases of the junction unmatched. CDR3 sequence: CASRQQGQVGQPQHF. The DNA of the CDR3 is TGTGCCAGCAGGCAGCAGGGACAGGTAGGGCAGCCCCAGCATTTT.

The chain's CDR3 is CSVEAFNEKLFF. In DNA form, the CDR3 reads TGCAGCGTTGAGGCCTTTAATGAAAAACTGTTTTTT. J is TRBJ1-4 and V is TRBV29-1; D remains ambiguous. In germline, CDR1 is SQVTM, CDR2 ANQGSEA. This CDR3 comprises 12 residues. Trimming shortened V by 3 bases and J by 4 bases, and 6 bases separated the two germline ends.

The rearrangement links TRBV10-3 to TRBJ1-2; D may be TRBD1 (6 bases). This CDR3 region has 15 residues. The V end was cut by 4 bases, the J end by 7 bases, with 19 bases between. Germline V gives CDR1 ENHRY, CDR2 SYGVKD. The CDR3 nucleotides are TGTGCCATCAGTGTAGAACAGGGTTCGTCGGGTGGCTACACCTTC. This translates into CAISVEQGSSGGYTF.

This clone was seen a single time. J is TRBJ2-5 and V is TRBV15; D is uncertain. CDR3 length equals 14 residues. CDR1 and CDR2 (germline): LNHNV, YYDKDF (reference sequence). V lost 5 bases and J lost 7, with 17 bases in between. The CDR3 reads CATSPRTVALTQYF. Written as DNA, the CDR3 is TGTGCCACCAGCCCCCGTACGGTGGCCTTGACCCAGTACTTC.

This clone showed up just a few times. This chain joins TRBV28 and TRBJ1-2; 7 nucleotides align to TRBD1. Trimming took 5 bases from V and 7 from J; bases not matched to a gene: 4. Germline-derived CDR1 and CDR2 are MDHEN and SYDVKM. The CDR3 extends over 12 amino acids. CDR3 coding DNA: TGTGCCAGCAGTACAGGGGCCGGTGGCTACACCTTC. Amino acids: CASSTGAGGYTF.

This sequence joins TRBV30 and TRBJ1-3; D may be TRBD1 (6 bases). V lost 3 bases to trimming and J lost 0 bases, with 9 bases between them. Germline CDR1 reads GTSNPN; CDR2 reads SVGIG (reference sequence). The CDR3 covers 14 residues. This chain's CDR3 is CAWSVDSSGNTIYF. Written as DNA, the CDR3 is TGTGCCTGGAGCGTGGACAGCTCTGGAAACACCATATATTTT. The full variable domain, rest sourced from reference TRBV30 and TRBJ1-3, is SQTIHQWPATLVQPVGSPLSLECTVEGTSNPNLYWYRQAAGRGLQLLFYSVGIGQISSEVPQNLSASRPQDRQFILSSKKLLLSDSGFYLCAWSVDSSGNTIYFGEGSWLTVV.

The gene calls are TRBV29-1 and TRBJ2-5; 8 positions agree with TRBD2. V lost 3 bases, J lost 5 bases, and 8 bases stayed unmatched. The CDR3 length is 14 residues. Germline CDR1 is SQVTM and CDR2 is ANQGSEA. DNA for the CDR3: TGCAGCGTTGATTCGGGGGGGGCCCAGGAGACCCAGTACTTC. Its translation is CSVDSGGAQETQYF.

The chain joins TRBV29-1 to TRBJ1-2, with 8 bases identical to TRBD1. Per germline, CDR1 SQVTM and CDR2 ANQGSEA. CDR3 length: 14 amino acids. Germline trimming cut 2 bases from V and 7 bases from J; bases unmatched to any gene: 9. The CDR3, as DNA: TGCAGCGTTGAAAGTGCAGGGGGCGCTTTTGGCTACACCTTC. As protein: CSVESAGGAFGYTF.

This clone was recorded many times. The DNA of the CDR3 is TGTGCCAGCAGCCAAAGATCGGGCGATCAGCCCCAGCATTTT. Its translation: CASSQRSGDQPQHF. This chain uses TRBV7-2 with TRBJ1-5; D is ambiguous. The CDR3 is 14 residues long. V shed 5 bases and J shed 5 bases, with 13 bases lying between them. Looked up from germline, CDR1 is SGHTA and CDR2 is FQGNSA.

The V gene is TRBV29-1, the J gene TRBJ2-7; TRBD1 or TRBD2 may be the D gene (5 bases each). Germline CDR1 is SQVTM and CDR2 is ANQGSEA. V was pared by 7 bases and J by 6 bases, with 22 bases between. The CDR3 loop spans 14 amino acids. This chain's CDR3 is CSARGRSGRGEQYF. In DNA form, the CDR3 reads TGCAGCGCGAGGGGACGGTCGGGAAGGGGCGAGCAGTACTTC.